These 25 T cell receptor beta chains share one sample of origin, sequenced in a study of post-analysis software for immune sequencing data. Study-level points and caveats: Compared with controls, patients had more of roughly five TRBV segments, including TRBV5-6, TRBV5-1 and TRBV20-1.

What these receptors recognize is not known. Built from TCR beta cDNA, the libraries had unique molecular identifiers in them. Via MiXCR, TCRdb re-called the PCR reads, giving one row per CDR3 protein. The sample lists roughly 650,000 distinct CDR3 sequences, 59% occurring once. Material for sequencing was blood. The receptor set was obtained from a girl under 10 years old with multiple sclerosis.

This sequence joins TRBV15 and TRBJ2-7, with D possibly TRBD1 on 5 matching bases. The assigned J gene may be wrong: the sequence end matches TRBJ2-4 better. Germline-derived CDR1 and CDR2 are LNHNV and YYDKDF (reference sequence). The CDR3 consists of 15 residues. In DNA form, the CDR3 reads TGTGCCACCAGCAGGGCGACAGAAGCCAAAAACATTCAGTACTTC. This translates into CATSRATEAKNIQYF.

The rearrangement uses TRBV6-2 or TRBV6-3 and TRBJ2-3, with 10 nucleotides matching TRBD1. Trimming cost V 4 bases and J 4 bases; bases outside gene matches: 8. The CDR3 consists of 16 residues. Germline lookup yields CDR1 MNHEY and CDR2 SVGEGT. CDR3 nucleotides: TGTGCCAGCAGTTTGCTGACAGGGGGCGCGTCAGATACGCAGTATTTT. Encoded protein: CASSLLTGGASDTQYF.

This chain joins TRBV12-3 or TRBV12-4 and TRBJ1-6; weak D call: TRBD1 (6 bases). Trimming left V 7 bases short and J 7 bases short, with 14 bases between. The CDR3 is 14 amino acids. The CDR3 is CASTRGTPNSPLHF. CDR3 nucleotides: TGTGCCAGCACTAGGGGGACACCCAATTCACCCCTCCACTTT.

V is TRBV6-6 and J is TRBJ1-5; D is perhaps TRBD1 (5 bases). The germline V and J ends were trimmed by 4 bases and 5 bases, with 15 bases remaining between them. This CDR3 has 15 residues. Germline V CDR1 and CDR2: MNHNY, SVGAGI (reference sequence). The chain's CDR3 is CASSSPGLGDQPQHF. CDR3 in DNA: TGTGCCAGCAGTTCCCCGGGCCTGGGGGATCAGCCCCAGCATTTT.

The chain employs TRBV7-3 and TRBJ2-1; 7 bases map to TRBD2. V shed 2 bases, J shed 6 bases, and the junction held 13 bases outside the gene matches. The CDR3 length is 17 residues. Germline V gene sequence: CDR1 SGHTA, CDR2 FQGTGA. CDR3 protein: CASSLRRPGLKTNEQFF. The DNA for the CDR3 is TGTGCCAGCAGCTTACGCCGACCGGGACTAAAGACCAATGAGCAGTTCTTC. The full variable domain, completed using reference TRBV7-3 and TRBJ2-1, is GAGVSQTPSNKVTEKGKYVELRCDPISGHTALYWYRQSLGQGPEFLIYFQGTGAADDSGLPNDRFFAVRPEGSVSTLKIQRTERGDSAVYLCASSLRRPGLKTNEQFFGPGTRLTVL.

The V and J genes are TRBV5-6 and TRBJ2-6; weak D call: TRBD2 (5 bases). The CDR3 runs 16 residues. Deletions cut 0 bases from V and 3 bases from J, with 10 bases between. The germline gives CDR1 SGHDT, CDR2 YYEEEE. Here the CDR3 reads CASSLGRTLGANVLTF. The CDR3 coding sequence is TGTGCCAGCAGCTTGGGACGGACTCTTGGGGCCAACGTCCTGACTTTC.

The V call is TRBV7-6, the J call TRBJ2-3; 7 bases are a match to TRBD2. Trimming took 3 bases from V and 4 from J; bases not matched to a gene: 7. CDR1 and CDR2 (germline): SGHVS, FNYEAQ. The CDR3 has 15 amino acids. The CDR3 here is CASSLGAGVPDTQYF. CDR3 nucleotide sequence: TGTGCCAGCAGCTTGGGTGCGGGAGTTCCAGATACGCAGTATTTT.

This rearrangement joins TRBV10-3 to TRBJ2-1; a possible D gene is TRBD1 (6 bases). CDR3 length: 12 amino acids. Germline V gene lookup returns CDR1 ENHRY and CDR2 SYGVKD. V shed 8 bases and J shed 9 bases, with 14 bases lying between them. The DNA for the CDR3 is TGTGCCATCTCGGGACAACTCAGTGAGCAGTTCTTC. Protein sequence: CAISGQLSEQFF.

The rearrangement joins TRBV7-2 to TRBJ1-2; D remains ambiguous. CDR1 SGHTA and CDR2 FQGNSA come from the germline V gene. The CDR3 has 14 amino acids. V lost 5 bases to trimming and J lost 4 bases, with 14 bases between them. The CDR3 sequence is CASSPDARVYGYTF. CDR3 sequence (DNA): TGTGCCAGCAGCCCGGACGCCCGGGTCTATGGCTACACCTTC.

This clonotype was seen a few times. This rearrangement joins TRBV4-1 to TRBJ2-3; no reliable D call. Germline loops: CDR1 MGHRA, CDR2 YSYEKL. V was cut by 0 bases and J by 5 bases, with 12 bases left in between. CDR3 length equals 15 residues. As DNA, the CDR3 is TGCGCCAGCAGCCAAGACAGGAGCGAGGAAGATACGCAGTATTTT. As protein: CASSQDRSEEDTQYF.

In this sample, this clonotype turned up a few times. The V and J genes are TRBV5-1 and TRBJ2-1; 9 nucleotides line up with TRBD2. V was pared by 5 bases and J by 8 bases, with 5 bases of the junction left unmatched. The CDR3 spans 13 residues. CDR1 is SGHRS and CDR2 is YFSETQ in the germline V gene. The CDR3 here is CASSSGSDDEQFF. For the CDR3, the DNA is TGCGCCAGCAGTAGCGGGAGCGACGATGAGCAGTTCTTC.

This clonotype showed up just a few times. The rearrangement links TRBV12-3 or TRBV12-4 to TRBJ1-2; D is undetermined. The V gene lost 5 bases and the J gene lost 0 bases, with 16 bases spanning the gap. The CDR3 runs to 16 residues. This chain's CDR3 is CASSPGDLGPNYGYTF. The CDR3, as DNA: TGTGCCAGCAGTCCCGGTGATTTAGGACCTAACTATGGCTACACCTTC.

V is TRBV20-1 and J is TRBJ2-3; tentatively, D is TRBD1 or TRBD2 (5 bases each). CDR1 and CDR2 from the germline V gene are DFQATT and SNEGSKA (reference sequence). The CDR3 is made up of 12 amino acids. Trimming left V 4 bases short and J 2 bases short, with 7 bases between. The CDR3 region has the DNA TGCAGTGCTATGGGGGTCACAGATACGCAGTATTTT. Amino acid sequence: CSAMGVTDTQYF.

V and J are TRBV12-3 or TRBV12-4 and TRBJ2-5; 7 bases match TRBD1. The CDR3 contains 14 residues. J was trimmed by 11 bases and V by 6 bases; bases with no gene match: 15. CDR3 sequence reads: CASSHTGTVSSQYF. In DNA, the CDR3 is TGTGCCAGCAGCCACACGGGGACAGTCTCCTCGCAGTACTTC.

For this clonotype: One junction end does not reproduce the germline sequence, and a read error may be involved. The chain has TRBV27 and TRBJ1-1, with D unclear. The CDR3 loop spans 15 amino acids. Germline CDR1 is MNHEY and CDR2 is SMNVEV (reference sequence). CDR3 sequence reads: CASSLGLFMNTEVFF. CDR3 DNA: TGTGCCAGCAGTTTAGGGTTGTTCATGAACACTGAAGTTTTCTTT.

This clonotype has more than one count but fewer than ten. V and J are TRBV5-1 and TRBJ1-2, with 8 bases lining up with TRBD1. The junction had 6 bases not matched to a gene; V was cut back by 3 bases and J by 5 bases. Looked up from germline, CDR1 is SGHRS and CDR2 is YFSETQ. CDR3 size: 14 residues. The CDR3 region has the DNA TGCGCCAGCAGCTCTATCGACAGGGGATATGGCTACACCTTC. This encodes CASSSIDRGYGYTF.

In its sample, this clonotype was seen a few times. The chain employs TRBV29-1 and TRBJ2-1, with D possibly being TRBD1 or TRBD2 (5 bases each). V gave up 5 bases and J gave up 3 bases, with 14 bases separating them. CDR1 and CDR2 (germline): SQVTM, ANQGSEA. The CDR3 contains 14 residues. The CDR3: CSVWDRYNYNEQFF. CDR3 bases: TGCAGCGTTTGGGACCGGTACAACTACAATGAGCAGTTCTTC.

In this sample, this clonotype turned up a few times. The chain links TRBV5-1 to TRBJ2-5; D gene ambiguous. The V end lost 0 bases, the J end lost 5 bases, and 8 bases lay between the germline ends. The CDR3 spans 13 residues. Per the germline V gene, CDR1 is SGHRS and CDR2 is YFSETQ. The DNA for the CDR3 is TGCGCCAGCAGCTTGGGTCCCCATGAGACCCAGTACTTC. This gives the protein CASSLGPHETQYF.

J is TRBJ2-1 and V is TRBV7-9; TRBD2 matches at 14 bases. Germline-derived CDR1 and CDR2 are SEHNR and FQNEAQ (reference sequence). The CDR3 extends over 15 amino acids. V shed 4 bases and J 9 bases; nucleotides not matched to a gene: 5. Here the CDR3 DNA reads TGTGCCAGCAGCTGGGGACTAGCGGGAGCTTTTGAGCAGTTCTTC. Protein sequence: CASSWGLAGAFEQFF.

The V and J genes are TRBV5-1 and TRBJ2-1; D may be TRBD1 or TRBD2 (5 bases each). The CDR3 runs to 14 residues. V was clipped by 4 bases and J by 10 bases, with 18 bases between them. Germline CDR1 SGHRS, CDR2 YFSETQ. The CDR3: CASSRDPGEGEQFF. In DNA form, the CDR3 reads TGCGCCAGCAGCCGGGACCCGGGTGAGGGGGAGCAGTTCTTC.

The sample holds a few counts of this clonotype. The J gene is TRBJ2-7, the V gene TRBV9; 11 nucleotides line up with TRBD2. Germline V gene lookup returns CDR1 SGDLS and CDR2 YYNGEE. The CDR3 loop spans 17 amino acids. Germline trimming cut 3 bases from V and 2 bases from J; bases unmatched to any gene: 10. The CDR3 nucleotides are TGTGCCAGCAGCGCCCGGGGGGGACTAGCGGAACCCTACGAGCAGTACTTC. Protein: CASSARGGLAEPYEQYF.

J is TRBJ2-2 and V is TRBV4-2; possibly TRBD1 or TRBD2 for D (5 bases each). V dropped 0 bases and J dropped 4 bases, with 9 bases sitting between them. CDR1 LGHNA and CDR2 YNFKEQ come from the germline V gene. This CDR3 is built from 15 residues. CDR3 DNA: TGTGCCAGCAGCCAAGATCACGGGGCCACCGGGGAGCTGTTTTTT. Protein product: CASSQDHGATGELFF.

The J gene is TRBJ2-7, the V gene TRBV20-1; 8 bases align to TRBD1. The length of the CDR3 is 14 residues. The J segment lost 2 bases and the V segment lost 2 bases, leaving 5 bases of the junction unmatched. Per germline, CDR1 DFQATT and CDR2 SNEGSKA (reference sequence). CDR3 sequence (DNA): TGCAGTGCTAGACCCAGGGGGCGAGCCTACGAGCAGTACTTC. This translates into CSARPRGRAYEQYF.

The CDR3 nucleotides are TGTGCCAGCAGCCAAGCGACGGGGAGTGGGGTACCCCTCCACTTT. This encodes CASSQATGSGVPLHF. The rearrangement links TRBV4-2 to TRBJ1-6; D remains unclear. The V and J ends lost 1 base and 12 bases respectively, with 16 bases between them. This CDR3 is 15 amino acids long. Per the germline V gene, CDR1 is LGHNA and CDR2 is YNFKEQ.

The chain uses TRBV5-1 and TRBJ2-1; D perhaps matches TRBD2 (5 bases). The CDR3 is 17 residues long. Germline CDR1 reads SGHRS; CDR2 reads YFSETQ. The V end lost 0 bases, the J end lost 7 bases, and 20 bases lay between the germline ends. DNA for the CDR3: TGCGCCAGCAGCTTGGATCCCCGGGGTGGGCTGTGGAATGAGCAGTTCTTC. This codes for CASSLDPRGGLWNEQFF. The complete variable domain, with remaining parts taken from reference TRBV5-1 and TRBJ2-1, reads KAGVTQTPRYLIKTRGQQVTLSCSPISGHRSVSWYQQTPGQGLQFLFEYFSETQRNKGNFPGRFSGRQFSNSRSEMNVSTLELGDSALYLCASSLDPRGGLWNEQFFGPGTRLTVL.